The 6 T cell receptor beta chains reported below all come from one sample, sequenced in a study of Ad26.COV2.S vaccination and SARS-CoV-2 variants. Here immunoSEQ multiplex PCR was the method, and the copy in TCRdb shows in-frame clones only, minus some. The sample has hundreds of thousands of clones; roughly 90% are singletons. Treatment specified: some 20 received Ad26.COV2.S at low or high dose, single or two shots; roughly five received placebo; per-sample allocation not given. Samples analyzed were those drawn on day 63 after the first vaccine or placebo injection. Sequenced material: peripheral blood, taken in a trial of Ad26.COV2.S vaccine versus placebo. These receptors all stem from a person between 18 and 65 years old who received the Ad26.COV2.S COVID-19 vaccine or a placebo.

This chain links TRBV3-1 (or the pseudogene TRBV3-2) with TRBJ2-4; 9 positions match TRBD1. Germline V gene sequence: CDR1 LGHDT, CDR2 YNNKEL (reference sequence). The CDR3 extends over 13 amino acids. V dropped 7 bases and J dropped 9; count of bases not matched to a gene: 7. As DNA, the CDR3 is TGTGCCAGCACCCGGACAGGGGAGGTCATTCAGTACTTC. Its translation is CASTRTGEVIQYF.

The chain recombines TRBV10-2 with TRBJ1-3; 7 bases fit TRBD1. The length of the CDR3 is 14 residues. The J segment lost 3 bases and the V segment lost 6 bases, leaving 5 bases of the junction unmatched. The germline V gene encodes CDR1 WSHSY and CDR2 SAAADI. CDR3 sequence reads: CASRETGYGNTIYF. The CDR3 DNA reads TGCGCCAGCAGGGAGACAGGGTATGGAAACACCATATATTTT.

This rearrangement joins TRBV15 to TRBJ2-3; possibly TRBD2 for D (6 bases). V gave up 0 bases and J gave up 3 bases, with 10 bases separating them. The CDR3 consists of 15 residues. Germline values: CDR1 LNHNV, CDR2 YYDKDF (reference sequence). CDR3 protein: CATSRDRGGTDTQYF. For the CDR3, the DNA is TGTGCCACCAGCAGAGATCGGGGAGGTACAGATACGCAGTATTTT.

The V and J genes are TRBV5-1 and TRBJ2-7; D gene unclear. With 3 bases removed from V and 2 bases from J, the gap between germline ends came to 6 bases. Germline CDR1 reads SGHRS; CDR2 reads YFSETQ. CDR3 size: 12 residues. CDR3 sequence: CASSSGAYEQYF. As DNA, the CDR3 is TGCGCCAGCAGCTCAGGAGCCTACGAGCAGTACTTC.

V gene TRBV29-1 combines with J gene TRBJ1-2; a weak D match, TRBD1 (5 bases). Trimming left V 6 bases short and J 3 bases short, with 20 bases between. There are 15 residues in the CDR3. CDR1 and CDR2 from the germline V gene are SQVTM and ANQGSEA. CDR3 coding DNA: TGCAGCGTCCCGTACCTAAAAACAGGAGACTATGGCTACACCTTC. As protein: CSVPYLKTGDYGYTF.

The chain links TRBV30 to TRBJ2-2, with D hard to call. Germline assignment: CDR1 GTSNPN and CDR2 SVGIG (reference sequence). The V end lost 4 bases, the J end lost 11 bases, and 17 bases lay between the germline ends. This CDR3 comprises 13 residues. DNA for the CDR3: TGTGCCTGGACTACCGGTAGGCGCGGAGAGCTGTTTTTT. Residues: CAWTTGRRGELFF. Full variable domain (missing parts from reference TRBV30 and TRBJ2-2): SQTIHQWPATLVQPVGSPLSLECTVEGTSNPNLYWYRQAAGRGLQLLFYSVGIGQISSEVPQNLSASRPQDRQFILSSKKLLLSDSGFYLCAWTTGRRGELFFGEGSRLTVL.